These 21 T cell receptor beta chains originate from one sample sequenced in a study of patients and donors after allogeneic stem cell transplantation. Each CDR3 protein gets one entry after TCRdb re-called the RT-PCR reads with MiXCR. Among roughly 200,000 distinct CDR3 sequences listed, around two fifths were seen once. The sequenced sample consisted of blood, either unsorted or a sorted T cell fraction (not recorded which). All receptors derive from a human donor who was either an allogeneic HSCT recipient or a stem cell or donor lymphocyte infusion donor (not recorded which). It is not recorded whose cells these are; they may come from a transplant donor.

V and J are TRBV10-3 and TRBJ2-2; unclear D gene. Per germline, CDR1 ENHRY and CDR2 SYGVKD. There are 16 residues in the CDR3. Trimming took off 7 bases at V and 1 base at J, with 16 bases between the two ends. This chain's CDR3 is CAIKLAPKENTGELFF. CDR3 in DNA: TGTGCCATCAAACTCGCGCCAAAAGAGAACACCGGGGAGCTGTTTTTT.

This chain uses TRBV12-3 or TRBV12-4 with TRBJ2-7; D is unresolved. V was cut by 6 bases and J by 2 bases, with 8 bases left in between. CDR3 length: 12 residues. The CDR3 loop reads CASRNRAYEQYF. As DNA, the CDR3 is TGTGCCAGCAGGAACAGAGCCTACGAGCAGTACTTC.

The chain recombines TRBV9 with TRBJ2-7; TRBD2 matches at 8 bases. CDR1 is SGDLS and CDR2 is YYNGEE in the germline V gene. V was clipped by 0 bases and J by 2 bases; unmatched bases: 4. The CDR3 is 15 amino acids. CDR3 amino acids: CASSVGGAGAYEQYF. CDR3 nucleotide sequence: TGTGCCAGCAGCGTAGGAGGAGCGGGAGCCTACGAGCAGTACTTC.

This clonotype was counted only a few times. This chain joins TRBV2 and TRBJ1-5; D gene uncertain. This CDR3 is built from 14 residues. CDR1 and CDR2 from the germline V gene are SNHLY and FYNNEI. Trimming left V 6 bases short and J 4 bases short, with 13 bases between. Here the CDR3 reads CASRFRTANQPQHF. The CDR3 DNA follows: TGTGCCAGCAGGTTCCGGACTGCTAATCAGCCCCAGCATTTT.

This clonotype was counted ten times or more. This rearrangement joins TRBV5-1 to TRBJ1-6; no clear D gene. Germline V gives CDR1 SGHRS, CDR2 YFSETQ. There are 14 residues in the CDR3. Trimming left V 1 base short and J 5 bases short, with 7 bases between. CDR3 region: CASSLRADNSPLHF. The CDR3 bases are TGCGCCAGCAGCTTGAGGGCAGATAATTCACCCCTCCACTTT.

This clonotype was counted only a few times. This chain joins TRBV11-2 and TRBJ1-6; D not certain. The CDR3 runs 14 residues. V was trimmed by 7 bases and J by 4 bases, leaving 11 bases between them. In germline, CDR1 is SGHAT, CDR2 FQNNGV. The DNA of the CDR3 is TGTGCCAGCACCGATATGGGGTATAATTCACCCCTCCACTTT. It is translated as CASTDMGYNSPLHF.

This chain links TRBV4-3 with TRBJ2-3; the match to TRBD2 covers 13 bases. The CDR3 runs to 19 residues. Germline trimming cut 1 base from V and 2 bases from J; bases unmatched to any gene: 9. CDR1 and CDR2 from the germline V gene are LGHNA and YSLEER. CDR3 in DNA: TGCGCCAGCAGCCAAGTTAGACTAGCGGGAGGAGGTCCCACAGATACGCAGTATTTT. Amino acid sequence: CASSQVRLAGGGPTDTQYF.

This clonotype was observed a handful of times. The chain couples TRBV9 to TRBJ1-1; D is ambiguous. Per the germline V gene, CDR1 is SGDLS and CDR2 is YYNGEE. With 4 bases removed from V and 1 base from J, the gap between germline ends came to 14 bases. The CDR3 loop spans 15 amino acids. CDR3 region: CASSPEEFSNTEAFF. The DNA for the CDR3 is TGTGCCAGCAGCCCAGAGGAGTTCTCGAACACTGAAGCTTTCTTT.

The chain links TRBV9 to TRBJ1-1, with 11 bases matching TRBD1. Germline values: CDR1 SGDLS, CDR2 YYNGEE. V trimming: 4 bases; J trimming: 11 bases; junction bases outside the gene matches: 4. The CDR3 has 12 residues. DNA for the CDR3: TGTGCCAGCAGCCCGGGGACAGGGGGGGCTTTCTTT. Its protein is CASSPGTGGAFF.

This sequence joins TRBV6-2 or TRBV6-3 and TRBJ1-1, with TRBD1 as a possible D gene (6 bases). Germline CDR1 and CDR2: MNHEY and SVGEGT. With 4 bases removed from V and 3 bases from J, the gap between germline ends came to 12 bases. CDR3 length: 14 residues. The CDR3 reads CASSSDRLYTEAFF. The CDR3 nucleotides are TGTGCCAGCAGTTCCGACAGGTTATACACTGAAGCTTTCTTT.

The chain is built from TRBV4-3 and TRBJ2-3, with D possibly TRBD2 on 6 matching bases. The CDR3 consists of 15 residues. Germline-derived CDR1 and CDR2 are LGHNA and YSLEER. V dropped 4 bases and J dropped 2 bases, with 13 bases sitting between them. The CDR3 nucleotides read TGCGCCAGCAGCCGGGACTTCACCTCCACAGATACGCAGTATTTT. Translated: CASSRDFTSTDTQYF.

In its sample, this clonotype was seen a few times. This rearrangement joins TRBV29-1 to TRBJ1-2, with a possible D match to TRBD1 (5 bases). CDR1 is SQVTM and CDR2 is ANQGSEA in the germline V gene. The length of the CDR3 is 14 residues. The V end was cut by 4 bases, the J end by 8 bases, with 20 bases between. Here the CDR3 DNA reads TGCAGCGTTGTCCCTCCCCAGGGACCTGGGGGCTACACCTTC. Residues: CSVVPPQGPGGYTF.

The V gene is TRBV7-9, the J gene TRBJ2-5, with 10 positions matching TRBD2. Germline assignment: CDR1 SEHNR and CDR2 FQNEAQ (reference sequence). V was pared by 1 base and J by 5 bases, with 4 bases of the junction left unmatched. The CDR3 totals 15 residues. CDR3 amino acids: CASSLVSGRAETQYF. As DNA, the CDR3 is TGTGCCAGCAGCTTAGTGAGCGGGAGGGCGGAGACCCAGTACTTC.

The V call is TRBV28, the J call TRBJ1-5; no firm D call. V shed 6 bases and J shed 3 bases, with 12 bases lying between them. Germline-derived CDR1 and CDR2 are MDHEN and SYDVKM. CDR3 length: 14 amino acids. CDR3 in amino acids: CASRLGPNNQPQHF. DNA for the CDR3: TGTGCCAGCAGACTAGGACCGAACAATCAGCCCCAGCATTTT.

This rearrangement joins TRBV2 to TRBJ2-7, with 9 bases that match TRBD2. The V and J ends lost 4 bases and 3 bases, in that order; junction bases with no gene match: 7. The CDR3 loop spans 15 amino acids. Germline lookup yields CDR1 SNHLY and CDR2 FYNNEI. The CDR3 nucleotides read TGTGCCAGCAGTGGCCTCGGGACTAGCTACTACGAGCAGTACTTC. As protein: CASSGLGTSYYEQYF.

This clonotype was found a few times. The chain recombines TRBV6-1 with TRBJ2-2, with 10 bases matching TRBD1. This CDR3 is built from 15 residues. The ends lost 2 bases at V and 4 bases at J; junction bases unmatched: 1. Per the germline V gene, CDR1 is MNHNS and CDR2 is SASEGT. The CDR3 region is CASSEWDRGTGELFF. CDR3 in DNA: TGTGCCAGCAGTGAATGGGACAGGGGCACCGGGGAGCTGTTTTTT.

This clonotype was seen many times. The chain combines TRBV28 with TRBJ1-4; D ambiguous. V lost 6 bases, J lost 5 bases, and 7 bases lay in between. The germline V gene has CDR1 MDHEN and CDR2 SYDVKM. This CDR3 spans 12 amino acids. CDR3 nucleotides: TGTGCCAGCAGCCGCCCCAATGAAAAACTGTTTTTT. This encodes CASSRPNEKLFF. Complete variable domain (other parts from reference TRBV28 and TRBJ1-4): DVKVTQSSRYLVKRTGEKVFLECVQDMDHENMFWYRQDPGLGLRLIYFSYDVKMKEKGDIPEGYSVSREKKERFSLILESASTNQTSMYLCASSRPNEKLFFGSGTQLSVL.

The rearrangement uses TRBV24-1 and TRBJ2-7, with a tentative D call TRBD2 (5 bases). CDR1 is KGHDR, CDR2 SFDVKD, per germline. The CDR3 is 11 residues long. Deletions cut 12 bases from V and 6 bases from J, with 14 bases between. The CDR3 reads CAVGRSGEQYF. DNA of the CDR3: TGTGCCGTAGGAAGAAGCGGCGAGCAGTACTTC.

The genes are TRBV27 and TRBJ2-5; 9 positions match TRBD2. V was pared by 5 bases and J by 2 bases, with 6 bases of the junction left unmatched. CDR3 length equals 15 residues. The germline V gene encodes CDR1 MNHEY and CDR2 SMNVEV (reference sequence). The CDR3 DNA follows: TGTGCCAGCAGTCATAGCGGGAGACGACAAGAGACCCAGTACTTC. This sequence encodes CASSHSGRRQETQYF.

The chain combines TRBV12-3 or TRBV12-4 with TRBJ1-6, with D perhaps TRBD1 (5 bases). The CDR3 is made up of 12 amino acids. Trimming pared 5 bases from V and 9 bases from J, leaving 8 bases between. The CDR3 DNA reads TGTGCCAGCAGTACCAGGGTTTCACCCCTCCACTTT. Encoded protein: CASSTRVSPLHF.

The chain carries TRBV4-3 and TRBJ2-5, with unresolved D. V was shortened by 1 base and J by 4 bases, with 7 bases between the two germline ends. Looked up from germline, CDR1 is LGHNA and CDR2 is YSLEER. The CDR3 is made up of 13 amino acids. CDR3 bases: TGCGCCAGCAGCCAAGTTCTGTCAGAGACCCAGTACTTC. Its translation is CASSQVLSETQYF.